Each of the 21 T cell receptor beta chains below was sequenced from the same sample in a study of human T cells and chemical hapten exposure. Each CDR3 protein is one row after TCRdb ran MiXCR on the RACE reads. This table has tens of thousands of distinct CDR3 sequences, 8.5% to 14% appearing once. Time point defined: patch test 3, about 24 weeks after DPC sensitization. The treatment: therapeutic diphenylcyclopropenone sensitization with weekly scalp DPC. Material: whole blood, obtained in connection with sensitization to the hapten diphenylcyclopropenone (DPC). These receptors were collected from a woman aged 50 to 60 with alopecia areata. Some clones in this sample may be carry-over from other donors' samples.

This clonotype was found a few times. The chain couples TRBV21-1 to TRBJ2-7; TRBD1, as called in the table, went unchecked against the DNA. TRBV21-1 is a listed pseudogene. CDR3 size: 12 residues. CDR3 residues: CASITGTAGQYF. CDR3 nucleotides: TGTGCCAGCATAACCGGGACAGCAGGACAGTACTTC.

The chain has TRBV5-4 and TRBJ2-3; tentative D call: TRBD2 (6 bases). The CDR3 is 15 amino acids. Trimming shortened V by 5 bases and J by 0 bases, and 13 bases separated the two germline ends. CDR1 is SGHNT, CDR2 YYREEE, per germline (reference sequence). The CDR3 region is CASRSGTGSTDTQYF. DNA for the CDR3: TGTGCCAGCAGATCCGGGACTGGTAGCACAGATACGCAGTATTTT.

This clonotype has more than one count but fewer than ten. The chain joins TRBV18 to TRBJ1-2, with a weak D call TRBD1 (5 bases). The CDR3 is made up of 14 amino acids. With 3 bases removed from V and 8 bases from J, the gap between germline ends came to 16 bases. The germline gives CDR1 KGHSH, CDR2 LQKENI. The CDR3 protein is CASSPTEVQSGYTF. For the CDR3, the DNA is TGTGCCAGCTCACCGACAGAGGTGCAGAGCGGCTACACCTTC. Full variable domain (missing parts from reference TRBV18 and TRBJ1-2): NAGVMQNPRHLVRRRGQEARLRCSPMKGHSHVYWYRQLPEEGLKFMVYLQKENIIDESGMPKERFSAEFPKEGPSILRIQQVVRGDSAAYFCASSPTEVQSGYTFGSGTRLTVV.

The chain is built from TRBV12-3 or TRBV12-4 and TRBJ2-7; D possibly corresponds to TRBD2 (6 bases). Deletions cut 5 bases from V and 5 bases from J, with 13 bases between. CDR3 length: 13 amino acids. In DNA form, the CDR3 reads TGTGCCAGCAGTCCCCCGGGGGTCAACGAGCAGTACTTC. As protein: CASSPPGVNEQYF.

This clonotype has a count of ten or more. The gene calls are TRBV18 and TRBJ2-5; D unclear. The CDR3 loop spans 15 amino acids. The germline gives CDR1 KGHSH, CDR2 LQKENI. Trimming pared 6 bases from V and 5 bases from J, leaving 19 bases between. CDR3 protein: CASSFGRTPGETQYF. CDR3 DNA: TGTGCCAGCTCTTTTGGACGTACTCCGGGCGAGACCCAGTACTTC.

The rearrangement joins TRBV6-2 or TRBV6-3 to TRBJ1-1, with D unclear. The CDR3 is 16 amino acids. Trimming pared 6 bases from V and 1 base from J, leaving 18 bases between. Germline V gene sequence: CDR1 MNHEY, CDR2 SVGEGT. As DNA, the CDR3 is TGTGCCAGCAGCCTCCACCCGTGGCAGCCGAACACTGAAGCTTTCTTT. Its protein is CASSLHPWQPNTEAFF.

In its sample, this clonotype was seen a few times. CDR3 DNA sequence: TGTGCCACCTCGGACAGTAGCAATCAGCCCCAGCATTTT. Translating it yields CATSDSSNQPQHF. The rearrangement joins TRBV24-1 to TRBJ1-5; D may be TRBD1 (6 bases). The CDR3 length is 13 residues. Per the germline V gene, CDR1 is KGHDR and CDR2 is SFDVKD. Trimming stripped 9 bases from V and 0 bases from J, with 8 bases between.

In its sample, this clonotype was seen many times. The chain uses TRBV11-2 and TRBJ2-7; D not resolved. V was cut by 1 base and J by 3 bases, with 10 bases left in between. Germline CDR1 SGHAT, CDR2 FQNNGV. The CDR3 has 14 residues. CDR3 loop: CASSLGDTVYEQYF. CDR3 in DNA: TGTGCCAGCAGCTTAGGCGACACAGTCTACGAGCAGTACTTC.

This clonotype was seen many times. V gene TRBV6-6 combines with J gene TRBJ1-5, with D perhaps TRBD1 (6 bases). The V and J ends lost 6 bases and 0 bases respectively, with 18 bases between them. The CDR3 is 17 residues long. Looked up from germline, CDR1 is MNHNY and CDR2 is SVGAGI (reference sequence). This chain's CDR3 is CASRPRGAGGSNQPQHF. The CDR3 DNA reads as TGTGCCAGCAGGCCGAGGGGGGCAGGAGGTAGCAATCAGCCCCAGCATTTT.

The CDR3 region is CSVTEKGMDEQFF. Here the CDR3 DNA reads TGCAGCGTGACGGAAAAGGGCATGGATGAGCAGTTCTTC. The chain is built from TRBV29-1 and TRBJ2-1; D is uncertain. V gave up 6 bases and J gave up 8 bases, with 17 bases separating them. Germline assignment: CDR1 SQVTM and CDR2 ANQGSEA. The length of the CDR3 is 13 residues.

The sample holds many counts of this clonotype. The rearrangement links TRBV18 to TRBJ1-1; the D gene is possibly TRBD1 (6 bases). The CDR3 length is 15 residues. The germline V gene encodes CDR1 KGHSH and CDR2 LQKENI. Trimming cost V 1 base and J 4 bases, with 13 bases left between them. CDR3 loop: CASSPQGGRRTEAFF. The CDR3 DNA reads as TGTGCCAGCTCACCACAGGGGGGGCGGCGCACTGAAGCTTTCTTT.

This clonotype has more than one count but fewer than ten. The chain uses TRBV29-1 and TRBJ2-3; no firm D call. The CDR3 covers 11 residues. The ends were cut back, 4 bases at V and 6 bases at J, with 8 bases in the middle. The V gene's germline CDR1 is SQVTM and CDR2 ANQGSEA. The CDR3 sequence: CSVGTSDTQYF. In DNA form, the CDR3 reads TGCAGCGTTGGGACCTCGGATACGCAGTATTTT.

CDR3 in DNA: TGTGCCAGCACCCACCGAGGTCCTAACACTGAAGCTTTCTTT. Amino acid sequence: CASTHRGPNTEAFF. This chain links TRBV3-1 with TRBJ1-1; D is unresolved. CDR3 length equals 14 residues. Germline V gives CDR1 LGHDT, CDR2 YNNKEL (reference sequence). V was shortened by 7 bases and J by 2 bases, with 14 bases between the two germline ends.

V and J are TRBV14 and TRBJ2-2; no reliable D call. Germline V gene lookup returns CDR1 SGHDN and CDR2 FVKESK. The CDR3 runs to 14 residues. Trimming cost V 2 bases and J 4 bases, with 8 bases left between them. CDR3 bases: TGTGCCAGCAGCCAAATCCTTAGCACCGGGGAGCTGTTTTTT. Translation gives CASSQILSTGELFF.

This clonotype has a count of ten or more. The chain uses TRBV18 and TRBJ2-2, with D possibly matching TRBD2 (5 bases). Germline assignment: CDR1 KGHSH and CDR2 LQKENI. CDR3 length: 16 amino acids. Trimming cost V 0 bases and J 1 base, with 9 bases left between them. CDR3 in amino acids: CASSPPYGKNTGELFF. CDR3 nucleotide sequence: TGTGCCAGCTCACCACCGTACGGGAAGAACACCGGGGAGCTGTTTTTT.

In its sample, this clonotype was seen many times. V usage is TRBV6-1 and J usage is TRBJ1-5; 9 bases align to TRBD1. Germline CDR1 and CDR2: MNHNS and SASEGT. V shed 7 bases and J 0 bases; nucleotides not matched to a gene: 7. The CDR3 length is 16 residues. The CDR3: CASTDRTGDSNQPQHF. CDR3 DNA sequence: TGTGCCAGCACTGACCGGACAGGGGATAGCAATCAGCCCCAGCATTTT.

This clonotype was seen more than once but under ten times. This sequence joins TRBV28 and TRBJ2-7; 10 bases agree with TRBD1. Germline CDR1 MDHEN, CDR2 SYDVKM. With V trimmed by 5 bases and J by 6 bases, 10 bases remained unmatched. The CDR3 has 15 amino acids. CDR3 region: CASSLTGTGDGEQYF. In DNA, the CDR3 is TGTGCCAGCAGTCTAACCGGGACAGGGGATGGCGAGCAGTACTTC.

As regards this clonotype: Germline and junction disagree at one end, which may indicate a read error. This chain connects TRBV2 to TRBJ2-3; 7 bases align to TRBD2. CDR3 size: 14 residues. Germline loops: CDR1 SNHLY, CDR2 FYNNEI. As DNA, the CDR3 is TGTGTCAGCGGGAACTCTCCACTCGGCGATACGCAGTATTTT. Amino acids: CVSGNSPLGDTQYF.

This clonotype occurred a few times. CDR3 region: CASTPKGGTGESGANVLTF. In DNA, the CDR3 is TGTGCCAGCACCCCCAAGGGGGGGACAGGGGAATCTGGGGCCAACGTCCTGACTTTC. The rearrangement links TRBV5-5 to TRBJ2-6; TRBD1 matches 10 bases. CDR1 SGHKS and CDR2 YYEKEE come from the germline V gene (reference sequence). The V gene end was trimmed by 6 bases and the J gene end by 1 base; junction bases not matched to a gene: 13. The CDR3 runs 19 residues.

Many counts were recorded for this clonotype. The V gene is TRBV29-1, the J gene TRBJ1-1; D unresolved. From germline, CDR1 is SQVTM and CDR2 ANQGSEA. This CDR3 spans 11 amino acids. Trimming took 5 bases from V and 3 from J, leaving 7 bases between them. Written as DNA, the CDR3 is TGCAGCGTTACCTCCTACACTGAAGCTTTCTTT. This gives the protein CSVTSYTEAFF.

The chain uses TRBV20-1 and TRBJ2-7; tentatively, D is TRBD1 (5 bases). Trimming shortened V by 4 bases and J by 6 bases, and 19 bases separated the two germline ends. The CDR3 length is 14 residues. The germline gives CDR1 DFQATT, CDR2 SNEGSKA (reference sequence). The CDR3 sequence: CSAILGVYVGEQYF. The CDR3 DNA follows: TGCAGTGCTATCCTAGGGGTATACGTCGGCGAGCAGTACTTC.